The clone carrying this T cell receptor beta chain showed up just a few times. Original methodology: Amplified reference gene primers provided the basis for estimating nucleated cell counts. Assay: immunoSEQ multiplex PCR; the TCRdb copy retains only in-frame clones and omits some. V and J calls and clone size are those listed in that table; D and trimming were worked out from the DNA. Of fewer than 200,000 clones in the sample, approximately 85% were seen once. J lost 5 bases, V lost 2 bases, and 7 bases had no gene match. The length of the CDR3 is 15 residues. In germline, CDR1 is KGHSH, CDR2 LQKENI. This entry comes from a study of blood T cell repertoires in COVID-19. Enrolled during active infection, Seattle patients were then followed longitudinally.

The chain employs TRBV18 and TRBJ2-7; 9 bases are shared with TRBD1. Sequences were obtained from peripheral blood. The receptor was isolated from an elderly woman with COVID-19, enrolled during active disease. In DNA, the CDR3 is TGTGCCAGCTCACCATCGGGGACAGGGCTCAACGAGCAGTACTTC. This codes for CASSPSGTGLNEQYF. The variable domain in full, with the rest retrieved from reference TRBV18 and TRBJ2-7, is NAGVMQNPRHLVRRRGQEARLRCSPMKGHSHVYWYRQLPEEGLKFMVYLQKENIIDESGMPKERFSAEFPKEGPSILRIQQVVRGDSAAYFCASSPSGTGLNEQYFGPGTRLTVT.